Listed below are T cell receptor beta chains from one sample, sequenced in a study of low-dose radiotherapy and immunotherapy resistance in tumors. Using its own MiXCR run on the reads, TCRdb lists one record per CDR3 protein. The table includes tens of thousands of distinct CDR3 sequences, 15% to 20% detected once. Here the sequenced sample was PBMCs, taken before treatment. The receptors shown here come from a male donor with prostate cancer. Both conserved end residues are trimmed from each CDR3. A D gene is named only where the DNA matches it firmly.

CDR3 length	V gene	D gene	J gene	CDR3 protein
12	TRBV27	TRBD1	TRBJ1-2	ASSTGQGNYGYT
11	TRBV11-2	NA	TRBJ1-6	ASSPDSGSPLH
17	TRBV11-3	TRBD1	TRBJ1-1	ASSFGGEGAKGGSTEAF
13	TRBV4-2	NA	TRBJ1-2	ASSQDSATSLGYT
13	TRBV7-3	TRBD2	TRBJ2-3	ASSRLAGGADTQY
12	TRBV5-6	NA	TRBJ2-7	ASSLDRFSYEQY
12	TRBV12-3/TRBV12-4	NA	TRBJ2-7	ASSPSTGGYEQY
12	TRBV4-2	NA	TRBJ1-2	ASSQVGGGYGYT
14	TRBV5-5	NA	TRBJ2-2	ASSARGGGDTGELF
13	TRBV24-1	TRBD1	TRBJ2-7	ATSDKTGDPYEQY
12	TRBV2	TRBD1	TRBJ1-2	ASSDRATGYGYT
11	TRBV11-2	NA	TRBJ2-7	ASSLGLVTEQY
12	TRBV10-3	TRBD2	TRBJ2-2	AITGLAGSGELF
12	TRBV27	TRBD1	TRBJ1-5	ASRKQGATQPQH
11	TRBV27	NA	TRBJ1-5	ASSWVGNQPQH
16	TRBV18	TRBD1	TRBJ2-2	ASSPPGQTFANTGELF
15	TRBV7-2	NA	TRBJ1-1	ASSLYPPGARNTEAF
11	TRBV6-6	NA	TRBJ2-3	ASSYGREDTQY
13	TRBV4-3	TRBD2	TRBJ2-7	ASSHFGTRSREQY
13	TRBV3-1	NA	TRBJ2-7	ASSPDAGYSYEQY
14	TRBV5-6	NA	TRBJ2-1	ASLRVLQSRVGEQF
13	TRBV6-1	NA	TRBJ2-3	ASVRRAVGTDTQY
14	TRBV5-5	NA	TRBJ2-1	ASSLGLDISYNEQF
13	TRBV24-1	TRBD1	TRBJ2-1	ATSDSGQGYNEQF
13	TRBV4-2	NA	TRBJ2-1	ASSQELFSYNQQF
14	TRBV5-5	TRBD1	TRBJ2-4	ASSPGQTARGNIQY
13	TRBV4-1	TRBD1	TRBJ2-2	ASSQEDRVQEELF
14	TRBV5-1	NA	TRBJ2-3	ASSLEAVASTDTQY
11	TRBV14	NA	TRBJ2-5	ASSLRGPETQY
14	TRBV19	TRBD2	TRBJ2-1	ASNSPGLANNNEQF
9	TRBV23-1	NA	TRBJ2-1	ASRSYNEQF
11	TRBV29-1	NA	TRBJ2-5	SVEIGKRGTQY
12	TRBV11-1	NA	TRBJ1-1	ASSWGRGNTEAF
20	TRBV12-3/TRBV12-4	NA	TRBJ2-3	ASSLGGVTEAFFGQAADTQY
12	TRBV5-1	NA	TRBJ2-2	ASTRDGNTGELF
12	TRBV6-2/TRBV6-3	NA	TRBJ2-5	ASSDSSGPETQY
11	TRBV7-9	NA	TRBJ1-2	ASSSAENYGYT
12	TRBV19	NA	TRBJ2-1	ASHPDSSYNEQF
10	TRBV3-1	NA	TRBJ1-1	ASSHEGPWAF
12	TRBV7-2	NA	TRBJ1-2	ASSLARSLDGYT
16	TRBV30	TRBD1	TRBJ2-6	AWKGARDSVSGANVLT
11	TRBV7-1	NA	TRBJ1-4	ASSADLSEKLF
14	TRBV5-1	NA	TRBJ2-5	ASSPHRDQFMETQY
13	TRBV4-1	TRBD2	TRBJ2-1	ASSQGGGSYNEQF
15	TRBV20-1	TRBD2	TRBJ2-3	SARQASGGAGTDTQY
13	TRBV7-2	NA	TRBJ1-1	ASSLWVGGYTEAF
12	TRBV7-4	NA	TRBJ1-6	ASSLGAANSPLH
9	TRBV10-3	NA	TRBJ2-5	AIGSAETQY
13	TRBV20-1	NA	TRBJ2-3	SAVHPLGRTDTQY
13	TRBV7-6	NA	TRBJ1-6	ASSLGPVYNSPLH
12	TRBV11-2	NA	TRBJ1-5	ASSLGRSNQPQH
13	TRBV6-6	NA	TRBJ2-3	ASSYPGTLSDTQY
13	TRBV20-1	NA	TRBJ2-6	SARDQGPGANVLT
12	TRBV20-1	NA	TRBJ1-1	SARAGPPRGDAF
14	TRBV12-3/TRBV12-4	NA	TRBJ1-2	ASSLRAAGGRYGYT